Listed below are T cell receptor beta chains from one sample, sequenced in a study of CD8 T cells in ankylosing spondylitis. A single record per CDR3 protein comes from TCRdb applying MiXCR to the 5' RACE reads. This table holds around 890,000 distinct CDR3 sequences, approximately 10% found once. Sequencing input: blood, either unsorted or a sorted T cell fraction (not recorded which). These receptors all come from a male donor with ankylosing spondylitis. Each CDR3 is given with its conserved first and last residue. A D gene is named only where the DNA matches it firmly. Only part of the rows carry a size: once, few, many, or a class if the clone is expanded.

V gene,clone size,D gene,J gene,CDR3 DNA,CDR3 protein
TRBV7-9,many,TRBD1,TRBJ1-4,TGTGCCAGCAGCCAATTACAGGGGATAAATGAAAAACTGTTTTTT,CASSQLQGINEKLFF
TRBV27,few,.,TRBJ1-2,TGTGCCAGCAGTTTTCGACAGGAGAATACCCCGGGAGGCTACACCTTC,CASSFRQENTPGGYTF
TRBV5-1,few,TRBD2,TRBJ2-1,TGCGCCAGCAGCCCAGGACTAGCGGGGGTGGCTCGGGGTGAGCAGTTCTTC,CASSPGLAGVARGEQFF
TRBV20-1,few,.,TRBJ2-7,TGCAGTGCTAGTCCTAGCATTTACTCCTACGAGCAGTACTTC,CSASPSIYSYEQYF
TRBV20-1,.,.,TRBJ2-2,TGCAGTGCCAACGGACCAGAAAACACCGGGGAGCTGTTTTTT,CSANGPENTGELFF
TRBV5-5,.,.,TRBJ1-2,TGTGCCAGCAGCCAGGACGCCCAAAGGGCCTATGGCTACACCTTC,CASSQDAQRAYGYTF
TRBV4-3,.,TRBD2,TRBJ2-3,TGCGCCAGCAGCCAAGTACGTAGCGGGGGAGATACGCAGTATTTT,CASSQVRSGGDTQYF
TRBV4-2,.,.,TRBJ2-7,TGTGCCAGCAGCCAAATAGACGGGGCCGAGCAGTACTTC,CASSQIDGAEQYF
TRBV12-3/TRBV12-4,many,.,TRBJ1-1,TGTGCCAGCTCTCCCCAATCGCTGAACACTGAAGCTTTCTTT,CASSPQSLNTEAFF
TRBV20-1,many,.,TRBJ2-3,TGCAGTGCCTTCAGGGGAACAGATACGCAGTATTTT,CSAFRGTDTQYF
TRBV7-9,few,.,TRBJ2-7,TGTGCCAGCAGCTTAGTCTCCTGGAACGAGCAGTACTTC,CASSLVSWNEQYF
TRBV12-3/TRBV12-4,.,TRBD1,TRBJ2-2,TGTGCCAGCGACGGGACAGGGGCGTCGACTAGCGAGACCGGGGAGCTGTTTTTT,CASDGTGASTSETGELFF
TRBV24-1,.,.,TRBJ2-3,TGTGCCACCCGCGCCCGCAGCGGCACAGATACGCAGTATTTT,CATRARSGTDTQYF
TRBV20-1,few,.,TRBJ1-2,TGCAGTGCTACGGCGACCAGCAACTATGGCTACACCTTC,CSATATSNYGYTF
TRBV6-2/TRBV6-3,few,TRBD1,TRBJ1-4,TGTGCCAGCAGTGCCAGGCGGACAGGACCTGAAAAACTGTTTTTT,CASSARRTGPEKLFF
TRBV5-1,.,TRBD1,TRBJ2-5,TGCGCCAGCAGCATAGATCCGACAGGGGCAGAGACCCAGTACTTC,CASSIDPTGAETQYF
TRBV5-1,many,.,TRBJ2-3,TGTGCCAGCAGCTTAGTCCAGGGCGCAGATACGCAGTATTTT,CASSLVQGADTQYF
TRBV25-1,many,TRBD2,TRBJ2-7,TGTGCCAGCAGTGTTCCAGCGGGAAGAGGGTCCTACGAGCAGTACTTC,CASSVPAGRGSYEQYF
TRBV24-1,few,TRBD1,TRBJ1-2,TGTGCCAGCTCCGACAGGGGAACGGGCGGCTACACCTTC,CASSDRGTGGYTF
TRBV15,.,.,TRBJ1-5,TGTGCCACCAGCAACCGACAGCCAAATCAGCCCCAGCATTTT,CATSNRQPNQPQHF
TRBV20-1,many,.,TRBJ2-7,TGCAGTGCTGGCAAAGGGATATACTCCTACGAGCAGTACTTC,CSAGKGIYSYEQYF
TRBV29-1,many,.,TRBJ2-7,TGCAGCGTTGAAGTGGGCTACGAGCAGTACTTC,CSVEVGYEQYF
TRBV18,few,.,TRBJ1-1,TGTGCCAGCTCACCCACTAGGGGAGACATCGAAGCTTTCTTT,CASSPTRGDIEAFF
TRBV20-1,.,.,TRBJ1-1,TGCAGTGCTGCCAGCGGGGCGATGAACACTGAAGCTTTCTTT,CSAASGAMNTEAFF
TRBV27,few,TRBD1,TRBJ1-1,TGTGCCAGCAGTCATGGACAGGGTAACACTGAAGCTTTCTTT,CASSHGQGNTEAFF
TRBV7-2,many,.,TRBJ2-7,TGTGCCAGCAGCTTACCCTCCTACGAGCAGTACTTC,CASSLPSYEQYF
TRBV20-1,many,.,TRBJ2-3,TGCAGTGCTAGAGATCGAAGGGGGACTAAGTATTTT,CSARDRRGTKYF
TRBV9,.,TRBD1,TRBJ1-2,TGTGCCAGCAGCGCCGGACCGGGACAGGGAAGGAGAGAGAACGGCTACACCTTC,CASSAGPGQGRRENGYTF
TRBV3-1,few,.,TRBJ2-7,TGTGCCAGCAGCCAAGTTCGGACTAAATACGAGCAGTACTTC,CASSQVRTKYEQYF
TRBV28,few,TRBD2,TRBJ2-5,TGTGCCAGCAGTTTAGTCGCTAGCGGGGAACAGACCCAGTACTTC,CASSLVASGEQTQYF
TRBV7-6,few,.,TRBJ2-1,TGTGCCAGCAGCTCGAGGGTCCTAGAGCAGTTCTTC,CASSSRVLEQFF
TRBV28,few,.,TRBJ1-1,TGTGCCAGCAGTCTGATCCCTCAGGGGTCAGGGGACACTGAAGCTTTCTTT,CASSLIPQGSGDTEAFF
TRBV7-2,.,.,TRBJ2-3,TGTGCCAGCAGCTTCTATAGCCACACAGATACGCAGTATTTT,CASSFYSHTDTQYF
TRBV7-2,few,TRBD1,TRBJ2-3,TGTGCCAGCGCGGGACAGGTGGTGGATACGCAGTATTTT,CASAGQVVDTQYF
TRBV20-1,many,.,TRBJ1-1,TGCAGTGCTAGAGGGGGGAAGTTT,CSARGGKF
TRBV12-3/TRBV12-4,many,TRBD2,TRBJ2-1,TGTGCCAGCAGTTTATTAGCGGGGGCCCACAATGAGCAGTTCTTC,CASSLLAGAHNEQFF
TRBV7-2,few,TRBD2,TRBJ2-3,TGTGCCAGCAGCCCCCGGCGGGGGGGGGATACGCAGTATTTT,CASSPRRGGDTQYF